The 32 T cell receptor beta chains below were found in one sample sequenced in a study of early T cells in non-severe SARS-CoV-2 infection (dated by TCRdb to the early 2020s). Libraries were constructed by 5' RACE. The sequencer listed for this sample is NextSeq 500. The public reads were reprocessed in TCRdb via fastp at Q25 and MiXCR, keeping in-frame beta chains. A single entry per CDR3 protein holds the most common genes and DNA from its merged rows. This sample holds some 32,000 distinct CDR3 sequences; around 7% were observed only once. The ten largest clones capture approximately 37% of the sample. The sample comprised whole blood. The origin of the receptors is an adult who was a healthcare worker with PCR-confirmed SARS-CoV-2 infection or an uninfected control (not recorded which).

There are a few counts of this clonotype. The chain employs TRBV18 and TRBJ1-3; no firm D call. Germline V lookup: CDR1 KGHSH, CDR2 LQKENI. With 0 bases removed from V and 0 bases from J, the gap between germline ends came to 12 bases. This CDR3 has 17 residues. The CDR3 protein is CASSPPWSSVSGNTIYF. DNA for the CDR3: TGTGCCAGCTCACCACCATGGAGCAGTGTCTCTGGAAACACCATATATTTT.

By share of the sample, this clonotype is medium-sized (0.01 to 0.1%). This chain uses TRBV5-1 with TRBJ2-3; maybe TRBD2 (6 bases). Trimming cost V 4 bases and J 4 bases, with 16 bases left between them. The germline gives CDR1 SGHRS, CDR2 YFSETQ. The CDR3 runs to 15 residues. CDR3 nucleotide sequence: TGCGCCAGCAGCACCAACGGGGGAGGTGCAGATACGCAGTATTTT. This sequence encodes CASSTNGGGADTQYF.

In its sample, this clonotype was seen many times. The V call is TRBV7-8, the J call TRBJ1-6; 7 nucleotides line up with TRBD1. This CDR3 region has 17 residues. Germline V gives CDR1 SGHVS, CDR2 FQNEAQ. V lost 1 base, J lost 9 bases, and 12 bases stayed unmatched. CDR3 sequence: CASSLVGTALTSSPLHF. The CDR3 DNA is TGTGCCAGCAGCTTAGTGGGGACAGCCCTTACGAGTTCACCCCTCCACTTT.

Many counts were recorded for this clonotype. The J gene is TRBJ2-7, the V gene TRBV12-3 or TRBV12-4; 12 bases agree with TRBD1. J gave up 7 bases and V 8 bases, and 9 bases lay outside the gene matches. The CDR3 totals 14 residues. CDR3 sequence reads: CASQMGQGANEQYF. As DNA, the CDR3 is TGTGCCAGCCAGATGGGACAGGGGGCGAATGAGCAGTACTTC.

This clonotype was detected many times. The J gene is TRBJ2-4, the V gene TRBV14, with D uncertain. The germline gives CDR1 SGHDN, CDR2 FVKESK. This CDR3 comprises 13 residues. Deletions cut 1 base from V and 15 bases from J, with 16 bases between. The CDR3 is CASSQVVGALLYF. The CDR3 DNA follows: TGTGCCAGCAGCCAAGTAGTTGGCGCTCTCCTGTACTTC.

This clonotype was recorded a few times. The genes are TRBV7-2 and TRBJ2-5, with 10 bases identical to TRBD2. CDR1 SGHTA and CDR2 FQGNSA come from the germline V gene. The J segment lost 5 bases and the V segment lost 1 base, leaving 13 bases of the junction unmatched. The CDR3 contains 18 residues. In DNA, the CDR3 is TGTGCCAGCAGCTTAGGTCCCCGTGCGGGAGCGGGGGGGGAGACCCAGTACTTC. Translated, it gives CASSLGPRAGAGGETQYF. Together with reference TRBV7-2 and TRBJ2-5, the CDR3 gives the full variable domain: GAGVSQSPSNKVTEKGKDVELRCDPISGHTALYWYRQSLGQGLEFLIYFQGNSAPDKSGLPSDRFSAERTGGSVSTLTIQRTQQEDSAVYLCASSLGPRAGAGGETQYFGPGTRLLVL.

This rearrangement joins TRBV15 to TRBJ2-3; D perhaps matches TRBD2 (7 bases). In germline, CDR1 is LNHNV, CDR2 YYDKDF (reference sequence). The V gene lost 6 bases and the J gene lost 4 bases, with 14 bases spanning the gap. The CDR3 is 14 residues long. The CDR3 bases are TGTGCCACCAGTTGGCGGGGGCGGGCAGATACGCAGTATTTT. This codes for CATSWRGRADTQYF.

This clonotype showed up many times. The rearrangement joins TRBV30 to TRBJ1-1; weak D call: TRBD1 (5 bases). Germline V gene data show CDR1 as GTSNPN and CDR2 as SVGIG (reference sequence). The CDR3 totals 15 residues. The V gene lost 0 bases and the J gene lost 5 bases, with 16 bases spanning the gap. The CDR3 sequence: CAWSVFWGAGTEAFF. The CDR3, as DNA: TGTGCCTGGAGTGTATTCTGGGGCGCGGGGACTGAAGCTTTCTTT.

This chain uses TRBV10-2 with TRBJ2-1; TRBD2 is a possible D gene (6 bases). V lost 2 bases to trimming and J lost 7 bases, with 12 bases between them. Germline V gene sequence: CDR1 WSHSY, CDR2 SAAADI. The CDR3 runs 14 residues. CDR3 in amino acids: CASSEGWEVNEQFF. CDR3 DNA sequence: TGCGCCAGCAGTGAGGGGTGGGAGGTAAATGAGCAGTTCTTC.

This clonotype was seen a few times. CDR3 amino acids: CASSPAGAPQYF. As DNA, the CDR3 is TGTGCCAGCAGCCCAGCGGGGGCTCCGCAGTATTTT. The V call is TRBV9, the J call TRBJ2-3; the match to TRBD2 covers 8 bases. Germline V gives CDR1 SGDLS, CDR2 YYNGEE. Trimming at V came to 4 bases and at J to 10 bases, leaving 5 bases not matched to a gene. The CDR3 sequence is 12 residues long.

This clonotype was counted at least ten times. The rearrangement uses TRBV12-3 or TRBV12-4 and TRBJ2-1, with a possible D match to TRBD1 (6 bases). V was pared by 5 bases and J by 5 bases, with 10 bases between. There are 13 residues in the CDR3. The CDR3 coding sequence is TGTGCCAGCAGTGTGGACAGTAACAATGAGCAGTTCTTC. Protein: CASSVDSNNEQFF.

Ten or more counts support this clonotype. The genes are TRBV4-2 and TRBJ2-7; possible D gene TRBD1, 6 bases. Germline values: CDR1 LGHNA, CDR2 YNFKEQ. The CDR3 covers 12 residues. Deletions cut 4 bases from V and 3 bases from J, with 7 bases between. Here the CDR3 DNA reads TGTGCCAGCAGCCCGGACAGCTACGAGCAGTACTTC. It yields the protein CASSPDSYEQYF.

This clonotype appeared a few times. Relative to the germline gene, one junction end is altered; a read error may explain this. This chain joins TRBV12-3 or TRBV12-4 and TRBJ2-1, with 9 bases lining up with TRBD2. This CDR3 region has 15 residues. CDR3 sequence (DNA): TGTGCCAGCAGTCTAGCGGGGTCAAAGGTGAATGAGCAGTTCTTC. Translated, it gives CASSLAGSKVNEQFF.

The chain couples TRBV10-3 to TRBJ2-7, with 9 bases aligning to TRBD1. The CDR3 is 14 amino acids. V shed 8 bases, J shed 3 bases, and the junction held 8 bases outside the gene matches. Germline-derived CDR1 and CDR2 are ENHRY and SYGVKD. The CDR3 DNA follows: TGTGCCATCGCTTCCGGGACAGGGATCTACGAGCAGTACTTC. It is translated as CAIASGTGIYEQYF.

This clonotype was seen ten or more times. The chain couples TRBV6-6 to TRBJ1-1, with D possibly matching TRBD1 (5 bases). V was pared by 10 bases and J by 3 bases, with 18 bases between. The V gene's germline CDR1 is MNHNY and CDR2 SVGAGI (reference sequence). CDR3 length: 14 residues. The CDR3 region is CAMAGGETDTEAFF. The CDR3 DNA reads TGTGCCATGGCCGGGGGAGAGACGGACACTGAAGCTTTCTTT.

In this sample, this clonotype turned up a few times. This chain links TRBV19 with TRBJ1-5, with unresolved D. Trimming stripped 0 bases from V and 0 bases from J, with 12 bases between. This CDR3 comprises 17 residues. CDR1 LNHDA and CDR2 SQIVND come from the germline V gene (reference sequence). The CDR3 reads CASSIEITAYSNQPQHF. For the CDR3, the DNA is TGTGCCAGTAGTATAGAGATCACAGCTTATAGCAATCAGCCCCAGCATTTT.

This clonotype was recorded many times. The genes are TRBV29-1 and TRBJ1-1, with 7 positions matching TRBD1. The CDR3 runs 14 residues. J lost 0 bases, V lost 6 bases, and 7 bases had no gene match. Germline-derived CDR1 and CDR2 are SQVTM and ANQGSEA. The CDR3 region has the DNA TGCAGCGTCATCGACAGGGATCTGAACACTGAAGCTTTCTTT. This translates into CSVIDRDLNTEAFF.

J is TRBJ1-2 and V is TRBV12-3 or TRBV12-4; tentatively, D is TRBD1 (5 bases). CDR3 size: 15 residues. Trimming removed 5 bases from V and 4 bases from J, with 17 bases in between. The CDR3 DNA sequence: TGTGCCAGCAGTCGGACGCCAGACAGTCTCTATGGCTACACCTTC. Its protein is CASSRTPDSLYGYTF.

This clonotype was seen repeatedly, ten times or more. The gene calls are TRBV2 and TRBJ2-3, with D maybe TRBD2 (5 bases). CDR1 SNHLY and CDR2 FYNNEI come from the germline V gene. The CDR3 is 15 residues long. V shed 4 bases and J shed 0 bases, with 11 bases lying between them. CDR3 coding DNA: TGTGCCAGCAGTGGGAACAGCGGTAGCACAGATACGCAGTATTTT. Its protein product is CASSGNSGSTDTQYF.

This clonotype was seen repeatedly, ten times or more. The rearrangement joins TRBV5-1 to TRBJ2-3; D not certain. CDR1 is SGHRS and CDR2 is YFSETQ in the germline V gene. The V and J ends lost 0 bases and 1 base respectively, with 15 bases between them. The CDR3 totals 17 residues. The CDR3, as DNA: TGCGCCAGCAGCTTGGAGCGCGGTTCTCTAGGCACAGATACGCAGTATTTT. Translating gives CASSLERGSLGTDTQYF.

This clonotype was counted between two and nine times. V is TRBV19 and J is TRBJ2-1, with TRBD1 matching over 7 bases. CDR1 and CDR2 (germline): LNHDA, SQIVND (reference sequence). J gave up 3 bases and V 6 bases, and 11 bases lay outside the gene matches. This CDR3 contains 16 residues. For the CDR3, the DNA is TGTGCCAGTAGCTCTCAGACCGGGACAGACTACAATGAGCAGTTCTTC. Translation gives CASSSQTGTDYNEQFF.

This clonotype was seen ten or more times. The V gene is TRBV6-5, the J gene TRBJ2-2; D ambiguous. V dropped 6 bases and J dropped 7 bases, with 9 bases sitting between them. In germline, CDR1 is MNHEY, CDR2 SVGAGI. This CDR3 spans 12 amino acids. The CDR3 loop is CASRPHGGELFF. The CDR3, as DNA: TGTGCCAGCAGACCCCATGGCGGGGAGCTGTTTTTT.

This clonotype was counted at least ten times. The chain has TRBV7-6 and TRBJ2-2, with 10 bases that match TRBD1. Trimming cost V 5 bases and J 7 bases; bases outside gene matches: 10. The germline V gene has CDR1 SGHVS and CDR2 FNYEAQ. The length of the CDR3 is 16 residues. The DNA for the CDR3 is TGTGCCAGCAGCACTGAGACAGGGGGCAACGGCGGGGAGCTGTTTTTT. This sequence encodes CASSTETGGNGGELFF.

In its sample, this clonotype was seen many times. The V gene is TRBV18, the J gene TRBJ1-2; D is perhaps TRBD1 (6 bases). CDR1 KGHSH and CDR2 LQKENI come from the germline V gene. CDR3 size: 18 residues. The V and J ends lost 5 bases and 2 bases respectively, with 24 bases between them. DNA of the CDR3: TGTGCCAGCTCATGGAGGACGCGGGACAACCAGTGGAACTATGGCTACACCTTC. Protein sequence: CASSWRTRDNQWNYGYTF.

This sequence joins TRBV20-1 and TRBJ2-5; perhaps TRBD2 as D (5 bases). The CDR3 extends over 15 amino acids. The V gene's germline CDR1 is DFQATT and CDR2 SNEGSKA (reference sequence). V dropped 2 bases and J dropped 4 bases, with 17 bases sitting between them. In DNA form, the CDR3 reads TGCAGTGCTAGAATCCGGGCTGAGGAGGTAGAGACCCAGTACTTC. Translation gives CSARIRAEEVETQYF.

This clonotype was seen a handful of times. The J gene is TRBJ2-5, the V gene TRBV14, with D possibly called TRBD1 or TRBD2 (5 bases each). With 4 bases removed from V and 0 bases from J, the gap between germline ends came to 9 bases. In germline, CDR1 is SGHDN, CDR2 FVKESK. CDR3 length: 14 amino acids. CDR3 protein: CASSPGRYQETQYF. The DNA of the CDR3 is TGTGCCAGCAGCCCGGGACGGTACCAAGAGACCCAGTACTTC.

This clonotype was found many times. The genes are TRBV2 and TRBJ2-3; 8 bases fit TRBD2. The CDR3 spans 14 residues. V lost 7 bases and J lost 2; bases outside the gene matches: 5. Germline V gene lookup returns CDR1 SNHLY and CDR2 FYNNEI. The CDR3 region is CASKVAGTTDTQYF. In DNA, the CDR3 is TGTGCCAGCAAAGTAGCGGGAACCACAGATACGCAGTATTTT.

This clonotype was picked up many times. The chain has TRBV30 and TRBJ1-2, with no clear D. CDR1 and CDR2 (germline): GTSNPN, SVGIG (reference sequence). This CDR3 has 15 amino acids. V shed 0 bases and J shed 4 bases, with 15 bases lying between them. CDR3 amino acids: CAWSVPGRRPYGYTF. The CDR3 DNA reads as TGTGCCTGGAGTGTACCGGGCAGGAGGCCCTATGGCTACACCTTC. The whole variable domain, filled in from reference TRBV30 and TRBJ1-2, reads SQTIHQWPATLVQPVGSPLSLECTVEGTSNPNLYWYRQAAGRGLQLLFYSVGIGQISSEVPQNLSASRPQDRQFILSSKKLLLSDSGFYLCAWSVPGRRPYGYTFGSGTRLTVV.

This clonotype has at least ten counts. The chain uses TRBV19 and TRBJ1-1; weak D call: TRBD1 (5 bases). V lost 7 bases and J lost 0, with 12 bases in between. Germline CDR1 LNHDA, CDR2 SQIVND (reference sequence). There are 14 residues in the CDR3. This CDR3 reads CASNPWGVNTEAFF. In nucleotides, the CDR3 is TGTGCCAGTAATCCCTGGGGGGTGAACACTGAAGCTTTCTTT.

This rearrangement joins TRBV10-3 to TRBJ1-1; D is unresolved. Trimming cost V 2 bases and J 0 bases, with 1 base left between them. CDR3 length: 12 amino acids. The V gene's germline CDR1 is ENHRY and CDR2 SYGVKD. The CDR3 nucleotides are TGTGCCATCAGTGAGGTGAACACTGAAGCTTTCTTT. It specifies CAISEVNTEAFF.

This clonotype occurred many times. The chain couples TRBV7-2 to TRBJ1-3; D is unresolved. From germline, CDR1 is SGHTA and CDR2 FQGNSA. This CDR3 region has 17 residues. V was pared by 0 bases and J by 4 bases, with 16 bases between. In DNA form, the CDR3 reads TGTGCCAGCAGCTTAGCGTCAGCGGGGTTGCGGGGAAACACCATATATTTT. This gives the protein CASSLASAGLRGNTIYF. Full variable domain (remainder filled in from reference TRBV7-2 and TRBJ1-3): GAGVSQSPSNKVTEKGKDVELRCDPISGHTALYWYRQSLGQGLEFLIYFQGNSAPDKSGLPSDRFSAERTGGSVSTLTIQRTQQEDSAVYLCASSLASAGLRGNTIYFGEGSWLTVV.

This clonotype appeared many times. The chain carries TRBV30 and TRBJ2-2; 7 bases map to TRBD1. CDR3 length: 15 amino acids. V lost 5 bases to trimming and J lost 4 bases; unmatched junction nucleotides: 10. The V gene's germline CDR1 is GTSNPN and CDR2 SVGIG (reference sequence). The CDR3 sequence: CAWRPRGTSTGELFF. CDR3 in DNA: TGTGCCTGGCGCCCCAGGGGGACAAGCACCGGGGAGCTGTTTTTT.